These T cell receptor beta chains were read from a single sample in a study of CD8+CD57+ T cells in acquired aplastic anemia. TCRdb used MiXCR to reprocess the reads, holding one entry per CDR3 protein. This sample has 35,000 to 40,000 distinct CDR3 sequences, with 76% found just once. Sequenced: sorted CD4+, CD8+, or CD8+CD57+ T cells (not recorded which) from PBMCs. The receptor source for this set is a human donor in good health, serving as a control. Each CDR3 is given with its conserved first and last residue. A D gene is named only where the DNA matches it firmly. Size tells how often a clone was seen (once, few, many) or the class of an expanded clone, and some rows leave it out.

clone_size: few; j_call: TRBJ1-2; v_call: TRBV29-1; d_call: -; cdr3_length: 13; cdr3_nt: TGCAGCGTTGAACCCCGAGGGGGTAATGGCTACACCTTC; cdr3_aa: CSVEPRGGNGYTF
clone_size: -; j_call: TRBJ1-4; v_call: TRBV10-1; d_call: TRBD1; cdr3_length: 15; cdr3_nt: TGCGCCAGCAGTCATAGGACAGGGGTAGGTGAAAAACTGTTTTTT; cdr3_aa: CASSHRTGVGEKLFF
clone_size: -; j_call: TRBJ1-2; v_call: TRBV16; d_call: TRBD1; cdr3_length: 12; cdr3_nt: TGTGCCAGCAGGACAGGGTCAAGTGGCTACACCTTC; cdr3_aa: CASRTGSSGYTF
clone_size: -; j_call: TRBJ1-2; v_call: TRBV19; d_call: -; cdr3_length: 12; cdr3_nt: TGTGCCAGTAGGCCAGGGGAATATGGCTACACCTTC; cdr3_aa: CASRPGEYGYTF
clone_size: once; j_call: TRBJ2-3; v_call: TRBV19; d_call: TRBD2; cdr3_length: 15; cdr3_nt: TGTGCCAGTACCTTACTAGCGGGGGGCACAGATACGCAGTATTTT; cdr3_aa: CASTLLAGGTDTQYF
clone_size: few; j_call: TRBJ2-1; v_call: TRBV9; d_call: TRBD2; cdr3_length: 17; cdr3_nt: TGTGCCAGCAGCCAGGCCCCGGGACTAGCGGACCAGGGGGAGCAGTTCTTC; cdr3_aa: CASSQAPGLADQGEQFF
clone_size: -; j_call: TRBJ2-3; v_call: TRBV20-1; d_call: -; cdr3_length: 15; cdr3_nt: TGCAGTGCCTATAACACAGTTAGCGGCACAGATACGCAGTATTTT; cdr3_aa: CSAYNTVSGTDTQYF
clone_size: -; j_call: TRBJ1-3; v_call: TRBV25-1; d_call: TRBD1; cdr3_length: 16; cdr3_nt: TGTGCCAGCAGTGGCATTGGAGGGGGCGCCGGAAACACCATATATTTT; cdr3_aa: CASSGIGGGAGNTIYF
clone_size: -; j_call: TRBJ1-3; v_call: TRBV9; d_call: -; cdr3_length: 11; cdr3_nt: TGTGCCAGCAGTTCCGGAAACACCATATATTTT; cdr3_aa: CASSSGNTIYF
clone_size: -; j_call: TRBJ2-3; v_call: TRBV20-1; d_call: -; cdr3_length: 14; cdr3_nt: TGCAGTGCTAGAGGAGCTTCCAGGGCAGATACGCAGTATTTT; cdr3_aa: CSARGASRADTQYF
clone_size: -; j_call: TRBJ2-1; v_call: TRBV2; d_call: TRBD2; cdr3_length: 15; cdr3_nt: TGTGCCAGCGGTCGACCGGGACTAGCGGACAATGAGCAGTTCTTC; cdr3_aa: CASGRPGLADNEQFF
clone_size: -; j_call: TRBJ1-1; v_call: TRBV10-3; d_call: -; cdr3_length: 14; cdr3_nt: TGTGCCATCAGTGAGTTCGAGACAGGCTCCCCAGCTTTCTTT; cdr3_aa: CAISEFETGSPAFF
clone_size: once; j_call: TRBJ1-2; v_call: TRBV20-1; d_call: -; cdr3_length: 10; cdr3_nt: TGCAGCGCTCATAACTATGGCTACACCTTC; cdr3_aa: CSAHNYGYTF
clone_size: -; j_call: TRBJ2-7; v_call: TRBV10-2; d_call: -; cdr3_length: 12; cdr3_nt: TGCGCCAGCAGTGAGGCGAGCTACGAGCAGTACTTC; cdr3_aa: CASSEASYEQYF
clone_size: -; j_call: TRBJ2-1; v_call: TRBV2; d_call: TRBD2; cdr3_length: 13; cdr3_nt: TGTGCCAGCAGGGGGACTAGCCGCAATGAGCAGTTCTTC; cdr3_aa: CASRGTSRNEQFF
clone_size: -; j_call: TRBJ2-5; v_call: TRBV4-2; d_call: -; cdr3_length: 14; cdr3_nt: TGTGCCAGCAGCCAAGACGCCGGGCAAGAGACCCAGTACTTC; cdr3_aa: CASSQDAGQETQYF
clone_size: once; j_call: TRBJ1-6; v_call: TRBV2; d_call: -; cdr3_length: 15; cdr3_nt: TGTGCCAGCAGCCGGGACTCAAGGGTCAACTCACCCCTCCACTTT; cdr3_aa: CASSRDSRVNSPLHF
clone_size: -; j_call: TRBJ1-2; v_call: TRBV29-1; d_call: -; cdr3_length: 14; cdr3_nt: TGTGCCAGCAGCCAAGTGATGGGGGGCGATGGCTACACCTTC; cdr3_aa: CASSQVMGGDGYTF
clone_size: few; j_call: TRBJ1-1; v_call: TRBV19; d_call: -; cdr3_length: 14; cdr3_nt: TGTGCCAGTAGTCCAGACATAGGGAACACTGAAGCTTTCTTT; cdr3_aa: CASSPDIGNTEAFF
clone_size: -; j_call: TRBJ1-4; v_call: TRBV20-1; d_call: -; cdr3_length: 14; cdr3_nt: TGCAGTGCTACGTACCGGGAACTCAATGAAAAACTGTTTTTT; cdr3_aa: CSATYRELNEKLFF
clone_size: -; j_call: TRBJ2-1; v_call: TRBV24-1; d_call: -; cdr3_length: 11; cdr3_nt: TGTGCCACCAAGGCAGAGGGTGAGCAGTTCTTC; cdr3_aa: CATKAEGEQFF
clone_size: many; j_call: TRBJ1-5; v_call: TRBV27; d_call: -; cdr3_length: 14; cdr3_nt: TGTGCCAGCAGTGCCGAGCGGTACAATCAGCCCCAGCATTTT; cdr3_aa: CASSAERYNQPQHF
clone_size: -; j_call: TRBJ2-7; v_call: TRBV29-1; d_call: TRBD1; cdr3_length: 12; cdr3_nt: TGCAGCGCGACAGGGGGCTCCTACGAGCAGTACTTC; cdr3_aa: CSATGGSYEQYF